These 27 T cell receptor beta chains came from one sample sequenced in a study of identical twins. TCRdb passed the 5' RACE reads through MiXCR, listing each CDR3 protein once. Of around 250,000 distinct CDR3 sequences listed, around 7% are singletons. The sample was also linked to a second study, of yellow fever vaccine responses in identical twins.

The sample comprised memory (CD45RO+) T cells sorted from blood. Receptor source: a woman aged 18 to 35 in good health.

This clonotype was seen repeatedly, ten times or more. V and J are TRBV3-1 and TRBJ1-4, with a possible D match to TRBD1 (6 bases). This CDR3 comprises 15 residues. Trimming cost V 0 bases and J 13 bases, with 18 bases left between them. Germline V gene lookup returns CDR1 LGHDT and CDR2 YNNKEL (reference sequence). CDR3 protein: CASSQDSQGKFGLFF. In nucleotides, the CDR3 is TGTGCCAGCAGCCAAGATAGTCAGGGGAAGTTTGGACTGTTTTTT.

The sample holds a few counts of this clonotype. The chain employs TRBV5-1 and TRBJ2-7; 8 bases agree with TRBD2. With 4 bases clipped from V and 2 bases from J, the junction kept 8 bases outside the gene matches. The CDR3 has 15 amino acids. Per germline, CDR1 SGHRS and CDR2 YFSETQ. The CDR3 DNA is TGCGCCAGCAGCCCCCCGGGACTAGAGGCCTACGAGCAGTACTTC. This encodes CASSPPGLEAYEQYF. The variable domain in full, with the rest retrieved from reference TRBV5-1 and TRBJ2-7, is KAGVTQTPRYLIKTRGQQVTLSCSPISGHRSVSWYQQTPGQGLQFLFEYFSETQRNKGNFPGRFSGRQFSNSRSEMNVSTLELGDSALYLCASSPPGLEAYEQYFGPGTRLTVT.

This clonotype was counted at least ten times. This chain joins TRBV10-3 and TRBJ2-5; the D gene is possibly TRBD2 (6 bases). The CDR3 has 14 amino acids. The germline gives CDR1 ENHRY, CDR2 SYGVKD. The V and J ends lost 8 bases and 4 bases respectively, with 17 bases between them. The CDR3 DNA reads TGTGCCATCCTCCCCGAACTGGGGGGAGAGACCCAGTACTTC. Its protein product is CAILPELGGETQYF.

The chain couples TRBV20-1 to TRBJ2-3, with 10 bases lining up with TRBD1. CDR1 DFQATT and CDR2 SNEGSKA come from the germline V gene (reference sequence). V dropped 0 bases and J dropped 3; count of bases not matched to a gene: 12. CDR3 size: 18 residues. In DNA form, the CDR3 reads TGCAGTGCTAGAGATCCCTCTCGACAGGGGGCGAGGACAGATACGCAGTATTTT. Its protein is CSARDPSRQGARTDTQYF.

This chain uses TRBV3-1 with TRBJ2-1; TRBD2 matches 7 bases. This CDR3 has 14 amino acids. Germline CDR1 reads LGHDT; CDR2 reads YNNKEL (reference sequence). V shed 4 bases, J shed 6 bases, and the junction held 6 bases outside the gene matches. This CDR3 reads CASSRVASGNEQFF. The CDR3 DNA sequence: TGTGCCAGCAGCCGGGTGGCTAGCGGCAATGAGCAGTTCTTC.

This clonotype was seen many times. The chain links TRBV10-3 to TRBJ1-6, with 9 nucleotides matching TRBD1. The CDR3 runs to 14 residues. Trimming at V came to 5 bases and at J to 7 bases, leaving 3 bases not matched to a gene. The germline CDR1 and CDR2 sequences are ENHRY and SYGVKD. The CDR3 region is CAISIGQGNSPLHF. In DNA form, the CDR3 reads TGTGCCATCAGTATTGGACAGGGGAATTCACCCCTCCACTTT.

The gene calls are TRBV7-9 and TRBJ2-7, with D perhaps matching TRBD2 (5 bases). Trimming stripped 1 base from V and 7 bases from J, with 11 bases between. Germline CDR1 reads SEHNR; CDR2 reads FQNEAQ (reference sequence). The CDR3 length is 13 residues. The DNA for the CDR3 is TGTGCCAGCAGCTTAGGTACTAGGCGGGAGCAGTACTTC. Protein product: CASSLGTRREQYF.

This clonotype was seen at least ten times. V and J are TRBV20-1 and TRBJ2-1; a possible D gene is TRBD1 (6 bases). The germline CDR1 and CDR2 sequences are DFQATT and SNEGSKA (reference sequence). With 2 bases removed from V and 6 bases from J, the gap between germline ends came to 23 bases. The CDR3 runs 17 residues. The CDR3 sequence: CSARSQGRPTNFNEQFF. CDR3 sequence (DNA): TGCAGTGCTAGATCACAGGGAAGACCCACAAATTTCAATGAGCAGTTCTTC.

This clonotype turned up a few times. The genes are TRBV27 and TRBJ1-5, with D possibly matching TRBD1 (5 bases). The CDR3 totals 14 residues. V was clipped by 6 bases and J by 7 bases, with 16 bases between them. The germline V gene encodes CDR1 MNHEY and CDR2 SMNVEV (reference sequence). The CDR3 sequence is CASRLGGVGQPQHF. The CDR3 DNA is TGTGCCAGCAGGCTCGGGGGGGTTGGCCAGCCCCAGCATTTT.

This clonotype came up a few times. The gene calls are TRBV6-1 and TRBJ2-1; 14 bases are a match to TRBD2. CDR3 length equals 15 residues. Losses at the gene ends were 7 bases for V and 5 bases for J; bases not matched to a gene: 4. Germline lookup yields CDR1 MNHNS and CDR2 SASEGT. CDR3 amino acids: CASIRLAGGHNEQFF. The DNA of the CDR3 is TGTGCCAGCATCCGACTAGCGGGGGGGCACAATGAGCAGTTCTTC.

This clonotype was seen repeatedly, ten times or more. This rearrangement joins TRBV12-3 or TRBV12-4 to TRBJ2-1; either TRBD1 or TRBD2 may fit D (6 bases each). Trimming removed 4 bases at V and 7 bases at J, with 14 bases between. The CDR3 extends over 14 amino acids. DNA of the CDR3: TGTGCCAGCAGTTCCGGGGGCCTAGGGAATGAGCAGTTCTTC. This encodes CASSSGGLGNEQFF.

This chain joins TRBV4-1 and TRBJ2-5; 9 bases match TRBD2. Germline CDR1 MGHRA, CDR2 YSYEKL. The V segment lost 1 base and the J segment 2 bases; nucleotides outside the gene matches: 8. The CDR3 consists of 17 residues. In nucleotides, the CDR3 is TGCGCCAGCAGCCAAGGAGGGGGGCTAGCGGGACAAGAGACCCAGTACTTC. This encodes CASSQGGGLAGQETQYF.

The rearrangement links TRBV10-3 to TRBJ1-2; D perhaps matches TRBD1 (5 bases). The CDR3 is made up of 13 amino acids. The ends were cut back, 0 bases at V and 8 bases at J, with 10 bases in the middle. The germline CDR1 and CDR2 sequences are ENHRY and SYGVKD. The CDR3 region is CAISESGREGYTF. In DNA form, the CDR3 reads TGTGCCATCAGTGAGTCGGGCAGGGAAGGCTACACCTTC.

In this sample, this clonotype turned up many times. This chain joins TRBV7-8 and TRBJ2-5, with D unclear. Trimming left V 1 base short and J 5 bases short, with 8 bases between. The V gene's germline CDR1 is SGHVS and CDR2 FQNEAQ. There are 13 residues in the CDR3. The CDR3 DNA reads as TGTGCCAGCAGCTTAGGGGTTGTGGAGACCCAGTACTTC. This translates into CASSLGVVETQYF.

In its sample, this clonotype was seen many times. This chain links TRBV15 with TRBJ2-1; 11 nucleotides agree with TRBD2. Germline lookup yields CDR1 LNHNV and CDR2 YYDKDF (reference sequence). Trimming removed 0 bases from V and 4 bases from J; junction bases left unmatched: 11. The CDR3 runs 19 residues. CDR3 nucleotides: TGTGCCACCAGCAGAGATGTAGGGCTAGCGGGGGGCTATTACAATGAGCAGTTCTTC. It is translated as CATSRDVGLAGGYYNEQFF.

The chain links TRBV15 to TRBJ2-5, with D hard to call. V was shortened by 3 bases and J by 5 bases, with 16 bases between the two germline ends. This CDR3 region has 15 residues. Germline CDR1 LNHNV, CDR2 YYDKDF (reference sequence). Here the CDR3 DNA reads TGTGCCACCAGCAGTCCTCGGAGCGAGTCGGAGACCCAGTACTTC. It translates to CATSSPRSESETQYF.

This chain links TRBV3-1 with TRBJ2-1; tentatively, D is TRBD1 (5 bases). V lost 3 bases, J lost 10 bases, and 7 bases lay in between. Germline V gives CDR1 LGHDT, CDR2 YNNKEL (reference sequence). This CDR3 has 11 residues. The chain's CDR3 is CASSHPGEQFF. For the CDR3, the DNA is TGTGCCAGCAGCCATCCAGGGGAGCAGTTCTTC.

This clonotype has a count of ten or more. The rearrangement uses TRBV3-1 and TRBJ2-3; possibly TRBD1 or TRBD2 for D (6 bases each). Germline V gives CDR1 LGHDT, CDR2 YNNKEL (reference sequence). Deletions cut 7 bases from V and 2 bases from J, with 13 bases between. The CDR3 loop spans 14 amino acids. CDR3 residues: CASTHRDFTDTQYF. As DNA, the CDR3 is TGTGCCAGCACCCACAGGGACTTCACAGATACGCAGTATTTT.

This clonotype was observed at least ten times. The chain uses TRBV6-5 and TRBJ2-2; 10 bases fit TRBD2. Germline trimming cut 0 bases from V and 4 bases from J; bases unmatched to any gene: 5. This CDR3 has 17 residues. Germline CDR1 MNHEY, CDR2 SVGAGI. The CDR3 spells CASSYSLSGRATGELFF. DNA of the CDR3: TGTGCCAGCAGTTACTCGCTGAGCGGGAGGGCCACCGGGGAGCTGTTTTTT.

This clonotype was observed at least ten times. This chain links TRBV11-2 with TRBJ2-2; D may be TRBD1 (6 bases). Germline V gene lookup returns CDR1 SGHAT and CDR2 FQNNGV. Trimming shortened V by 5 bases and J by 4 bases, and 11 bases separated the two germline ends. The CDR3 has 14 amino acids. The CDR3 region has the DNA TGTGCCAGCAGCCTGGGACACCCCACCGGGGAGCTGTTTTTT. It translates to CASSLGHPTGELFF.

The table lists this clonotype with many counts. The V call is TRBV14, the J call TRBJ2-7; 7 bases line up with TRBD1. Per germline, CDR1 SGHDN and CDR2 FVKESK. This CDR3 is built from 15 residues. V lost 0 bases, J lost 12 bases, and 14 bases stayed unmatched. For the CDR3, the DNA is TGTGCCAGCAGCCAAGATCGGGACAGTCCTAAAAGGTGGTACGTC. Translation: CASSQDRDSPKRWYV.

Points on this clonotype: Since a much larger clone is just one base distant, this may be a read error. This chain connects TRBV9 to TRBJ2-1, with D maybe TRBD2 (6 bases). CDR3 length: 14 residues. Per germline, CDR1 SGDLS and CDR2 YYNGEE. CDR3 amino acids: CASRNSGEYNEQLF. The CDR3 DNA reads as TGTGCCAGCAGGAATAGCGGAGAATACAATGAGCAGCTCTTC.

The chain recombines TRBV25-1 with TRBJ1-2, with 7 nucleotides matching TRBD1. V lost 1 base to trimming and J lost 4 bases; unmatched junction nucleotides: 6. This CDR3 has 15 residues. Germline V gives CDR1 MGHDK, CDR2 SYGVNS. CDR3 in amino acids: CASSELQGKSYGYTF. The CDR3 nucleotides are TGTGCCAGCAGTGAATTACAGGGGAAGTCCTATGGCTACACCTTC.

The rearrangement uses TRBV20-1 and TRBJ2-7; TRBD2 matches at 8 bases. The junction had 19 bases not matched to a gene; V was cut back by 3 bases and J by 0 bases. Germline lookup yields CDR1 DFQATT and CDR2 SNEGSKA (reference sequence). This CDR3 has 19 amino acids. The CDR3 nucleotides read TGCAGTGCTAGGCGCCTACCGGGACTAGAGGGCCTCAGCTCCTACGAGCAGTACGTC. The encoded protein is CSARRLPGLEGLSSYEQYV.

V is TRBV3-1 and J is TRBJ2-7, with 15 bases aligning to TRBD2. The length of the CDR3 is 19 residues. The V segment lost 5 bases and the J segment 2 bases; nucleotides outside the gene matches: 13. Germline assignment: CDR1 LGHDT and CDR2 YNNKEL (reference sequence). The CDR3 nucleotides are TGTGCCAGCAGCTCACCGGGACTAGCGGGAGGAATCCGTACCTACGAGCAGTACTTC. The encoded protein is CASSSPGLAGGIRTYEQYF.

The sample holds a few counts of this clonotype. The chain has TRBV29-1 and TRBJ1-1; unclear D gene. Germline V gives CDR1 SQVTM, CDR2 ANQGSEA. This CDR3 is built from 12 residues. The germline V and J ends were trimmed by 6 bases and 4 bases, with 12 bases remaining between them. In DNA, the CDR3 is TGCAGCGTCCAAGGAAGCTTCACTGAAGCTTTCTTT. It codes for CSVQGSFTEAFF.

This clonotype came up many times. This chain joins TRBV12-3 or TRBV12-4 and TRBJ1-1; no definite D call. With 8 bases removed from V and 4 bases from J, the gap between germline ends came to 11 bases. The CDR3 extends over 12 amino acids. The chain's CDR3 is CASVGRGTEAFF. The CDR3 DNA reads TGTGCCAGCGTGGGAAGAGGCACTGAAGCTTTCTTT.